These 14 T cell receptor beta chains were sequenced from one sample in a study of beta chain features in type 1 diabetes (dated by TCRdb to between 2017 and 2018). No antigen has been identified for these receptors. The research as a whole found: In all four CD4+ subsets, TCRB CDR3 length was moderately but significantly shorter in type 1 diabetes patients.

Libraries were made using the immunoSEQ multiplex PCR assay. The entire isolated RNA was reverse transcribed using the High Capacity cDNA Reverse Transcription Kit, and thus expressed TCRB transcripts were sequenced. Not all clones reach the TCRdb copy of this immuneACCESS table, which keeps in-frame sequences only. Checked studies attribute under half of the gap to unresolved V genes and leave the rest unexplained. Recorded for this sample are hundreds of thousands of clones; about 14% of them occurred a single time. 0.035% to 0.045% of the sample is taken by the ten largest. Sequenced material: naive CD4+ T cells from blood. Sample cell subset or site, as interpreted from the label and publication: true naive CD4+ T cells. The receptor set was obtained from a man in his late teens or twenties with type 1 diabetes.

The chain couples TRBV29-1 to TRBJ2-5; D call uncertain. There are 8 residues in the CDR3. CDR1 and CDR2 (germline): SQVTM, ANQGSEA. The V gene lost 6 bases and the J gene lost 5 bases, with 1 base spanning the gap. DNA for the CDR3: TGCAGCGTGGAGACCCAGTACTTC. Its protein is CSVETQYF.

The chain has TRBV30 and TRBJ2-7; TRBD1 aligns across 9 bases. V lost 5 bases, J lost 5 bases, and 4 bases stayed unmatched. The CDR3 totals 12 residues. Germline CDR1 and CDR2: GTSNPN and SVGIG (reference sequence). CDR3 sequence reads: CAWGTGIHEQYF. The CDR3 nucleotides read TGTGCCTGGGGGACAGGGATCCACGAGCAGTACTTC.

This clone was counted only a few times. This rearrangement joins TRBV30 to TRBJ2-1; possibly TRBD1 or TRBD2 for D (6 bases each). CDR1 is GTSNPN and CDR2 is SVGIG in the germline V gene (reference sequence). Trimming removed 8 bases from V and 8 bases from J, with 22 bases in between. The CDR3 is made up of 14 amino acids. As DNA, the CDR3 is TGTGCCCAGGGAACGGGGGCGGGTTACGATGAGCAGTTCTTC. The encoded protein is CAQGTGAGYDEQFF.

The CDR3: CASSPSRGQAAISYEQYF. The CDR3 nucleotides read TGTGCCAGCAGCCCCAGCCGCGGACAGGCCGCTATCTCCTACGAGCAGTACTTC. V usage is TRBV7-9 and J usage is TRBJ2-7, with 7 positions matching TRBD1. V lost 5 bases to trimming and J lost 0 bases; unmatched junction nucleotides: 16. The CDR3 length is 18 residues. Germline V gene lookup returns CDR1 SEHNR and CDR2 FQNEAQ (reference sequence).

This sequence joins TRBV7-9 and TRBJ2-7, with unresolved D. The CDR3 has 16 residues. Germline values: CDR1 SEHNR, CDR2 FQNEAQ (reference sequence). V lost 4 bases and J lost 5, with 21 bases in between. CDR3 nucleotides: TGTGCCAGCAGCTCCCAACTTAAGGGTCCGTTGGACGAGCAGTACTTC. Its protein product is CASSSQLKGPLDEQYF.

V usage is TRBV9 and J usage is TRBJ2-7; D is ambiguous. CDR3 size: 15 residues. The ends were cut back, 3 bases at V and 0 bases at J, with 13 bases in the middle. Germline V gives CDR1 SGDLS, CDR2 YYNGEE. The CDR3 loop is CASSGPELPSYEQYF. The CDR3 DNA is TGTGCCAGCAGCGGACCCGAACTCCCCTCCTACGAGCAGTACTTC.

The chain carries TRBV6-6 and TRBJ2-7, with D hard to call. Germline V gene sequence: CDR1 MNHNY, CDR2 SVGAGI (reference sequence). V dropped 6 bases and J dropped 12 bases, with 9 bases sitting between them. The CDR3 has 9 amino acids. In DNA, the CDR3 is TGTGCCAGCAGCCCCCCTACGTACTTC. As protein: CASSPPTYF.

V gene TRBV30 combines with J gene TRBJ2-7; a possible D gene is TRBD2 (6 bases). The V gene lost 3 bases and the J gene lost 0 bases, with 12 bases spanning the gap. Germline-derived CDR1 and CDR2 are GTSNPN and SVGIG (reference sequence). CDR3 length equals 14 residues. CDR3 sequence reads: CAWRGGSSSYEQYF. In nucleotides, the CDR3 is TGTGCCTGGAGGGGGGGTTCTAGCTCCTACGAGCAGTACTTC.

The chain has TRBV5-6 and TRBJ2-1; TRBD1 is a possible D gene (6 bases). This CDR3 has 13 residues. Germline assignment: CDR1 SGHDT and CDR2 YYEEEE. V lost 3 bases and J 3 bases, leaving 7 bases between the germline ends. CDR3: CASSWDNYNEQFF. DNA for the CDR3: TGTGCCAGCAGCTGGGACAACTACAATGAGCAGTTCTTC.

The V and J genes are TRBV27 and TRBJ2-1, with D tentatively TRBD2 (5 bases). Germline V gene data show CDR1 as MNHEY and CDR2 as SMNVEV (reference sequence). The CDR3 extends over 17 amino acids. V was cut by 5 bases and J by 7 bases, with 24 bases left in between. The CDR3 region is CASSPPGFRERRNEQFF. The DNA of the CDR3 is TGTGCCAGCAGTCCGCCGGGATTTAGAGAGCGTCGAAATGAGCAGTTCTTC.

As DNA, the CDR3 is TGCAGCGTTGTCAGGGAGACTGAAGCTTTCTTT. This gives the protein CSVVRETEAFF. The chain employs TRBV29-1 and TRBJ1-1; weak D call: TRBD1 (5 bases). The germline CDR1 and CDR2 sequences are SQVTM and ANQGSEA. This CDR3 has 11 residues. The ends were cut back, 4 bases at V and 5 bases at J, with 8 bases in the middle.

V gene TRBV18 combines with J gene TRBJ2-3, with TRBD2 matching over 9 bases. With V trimmed by 3 bases and J by 2 bases, 6 bases remained unmatched. Germline CDR1 reads KGHSH; CDR2 reads LQKENI. The CDR3 runs to 16 residues. CDR3 sequence (DNA): TGTGCCAGCTCACCTTATAGCGGGGGCCTCACAGATACGCAGTATTTT. This translates into CASSPYSGGLTDTQYF.

There are a few counts of this clone. The V gene is TRBV7-3, the J gene TRBJ2-1, with D hard to call. V was trimmed by 2 bases and J by 5 bases, leaving 7 bases between them. Germline V gene data show CDR1 as SGHTA and CDR2 as FQGTGA. The CDR3 runs to 13 residues. The CDR3 DNA sequence: TGTGCCAGCAGCTTAGCCGAGAACAATGAGCAGTTCTTC. It translates to CASSLAENNEQFF.

Concerning this clone: Within the sample, other DNA sequences also encode this same CDR3. The chain recombines TRBV10-3 with TRBJ1-2; D perhaps matches TRBD1 (6 bases). The CDR3 totals 13 residues. The V end was cut by 3 bases, the J end by 5 bases, with 10 bases between. Looked up from germline, CDR1 is ENHRY and CDR2 is SYGVKD. The CDR3 reads CAISEQGRYGYTF. CDR3 sequence (DNA): TGTGCCATCAGTGAACAGGGTAGATATGGCTACACCTTC.